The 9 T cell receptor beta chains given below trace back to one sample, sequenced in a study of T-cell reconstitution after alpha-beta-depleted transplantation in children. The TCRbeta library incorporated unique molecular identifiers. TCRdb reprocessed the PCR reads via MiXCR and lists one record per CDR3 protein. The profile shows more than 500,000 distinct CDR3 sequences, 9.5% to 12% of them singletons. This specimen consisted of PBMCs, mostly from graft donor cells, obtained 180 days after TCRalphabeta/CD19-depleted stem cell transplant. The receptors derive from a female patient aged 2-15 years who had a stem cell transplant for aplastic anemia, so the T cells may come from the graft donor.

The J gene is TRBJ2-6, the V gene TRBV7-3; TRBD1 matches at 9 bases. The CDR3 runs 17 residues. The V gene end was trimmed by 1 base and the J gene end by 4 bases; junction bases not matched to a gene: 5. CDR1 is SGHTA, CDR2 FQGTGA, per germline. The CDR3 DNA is TGTGCCAGCAGCTTAATCTACAGGGGGCGAGGGGCCAACGTCCTGACTTTC. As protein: CASSLIYRGRGANVLTF.

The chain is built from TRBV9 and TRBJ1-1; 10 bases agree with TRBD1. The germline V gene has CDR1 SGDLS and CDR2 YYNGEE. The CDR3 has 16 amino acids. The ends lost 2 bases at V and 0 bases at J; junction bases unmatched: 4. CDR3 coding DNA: TGTGCCAGCAGCGTCCGGGACAGGGGAATGAACACTGAAGCTTTCTTT. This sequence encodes CASSVRDRGMNTEAFF.

This CDR3 is CASSLRLAGGEDTQYF. CDR3 nucleotides: TGTGCCAGCAGCTTAAGGCTAGCGGGAGGAGAGGATACGCAGTATTTT. The gene calls are TRBV7-6 and TRBJ2-3, with 11 bases that match TRBD2. The germline gives CDR1 SGHVS, CDR2 FNYEAQ. With 2 bases clipped from V and 6 bases from J, the junction kept 7 bases outside the gene matches. The CDR3 is 16 amino acids.

CDR3 region: CASSLPTGRSYNEQFF. The CDR3 bases are TGTGCCAGCAGCTTACCGACTGGACGCTCCTACAATGAGCAGTTCTTC. The chain uses TRBV7-9 and TRBJ2-1; D is undetermined. The CDR3 is 16 amino acids. Germline V CDR1 and CDR2: SEHNR, FQNEAQ (reference sequence). The V gene lost 2 bases and the J gene lost 0 bases, with 11 bases spanning the gap.

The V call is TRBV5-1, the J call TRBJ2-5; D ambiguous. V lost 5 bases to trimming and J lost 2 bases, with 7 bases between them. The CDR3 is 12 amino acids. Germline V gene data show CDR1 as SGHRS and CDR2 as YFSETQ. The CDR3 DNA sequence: TGCGCCAGCAGTGAGGCGCAAGAGACCCAGTACTTC. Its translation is CASSEAQETQYF.

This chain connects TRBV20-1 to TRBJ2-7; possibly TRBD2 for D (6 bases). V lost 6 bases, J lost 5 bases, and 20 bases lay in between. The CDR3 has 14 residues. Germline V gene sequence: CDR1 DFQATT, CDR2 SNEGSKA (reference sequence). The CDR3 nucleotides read TGCAGTGCACTAGCTGCCCCATTGCCCCACGAGCAGTACTTC. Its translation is CSALAAPLPHEQYF.

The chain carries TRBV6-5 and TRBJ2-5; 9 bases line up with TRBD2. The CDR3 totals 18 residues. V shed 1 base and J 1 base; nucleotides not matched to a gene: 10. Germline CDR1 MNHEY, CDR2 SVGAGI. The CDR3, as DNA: TGTGCCAGCAGTTACTGGCAGGGGCTAGCGGGGATCCAAGAGACCCAGTACTTC. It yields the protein CASSYWQGLAGIQETQYF.

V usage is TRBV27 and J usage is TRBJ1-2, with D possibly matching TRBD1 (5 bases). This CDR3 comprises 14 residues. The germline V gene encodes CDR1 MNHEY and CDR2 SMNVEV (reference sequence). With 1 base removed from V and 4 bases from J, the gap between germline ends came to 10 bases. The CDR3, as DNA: TGTGCCAGCAGTTTATTCGCAGGGACCTATGGCTACACCTTC. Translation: CASSLFAGTYGYTF.

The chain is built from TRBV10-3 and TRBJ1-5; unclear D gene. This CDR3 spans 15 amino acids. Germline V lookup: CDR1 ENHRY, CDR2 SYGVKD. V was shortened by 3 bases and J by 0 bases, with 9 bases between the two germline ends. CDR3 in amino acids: CAISEASYSNQPQHF. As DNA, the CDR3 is TGTGCCATCAGTGAAGCCTCCTATAGCAATCAGCCCCAGCATTTT.